Following are 10 T cell receptor beta chains from one sample sequenced in a study of control samples from healthy donors and cancer patients. Assay used: immunoSEQ multiplex PCR; TCRdb lists only in-frame clones, some missing. This sample has about 63,000 clones; over 75% occur once, and the top ten carry roughly 6%. Sequenced sample: blood. These TCRs come from a middle-aged man in good health.

This chain uses TRBV9 with TRBJ2-3, with D uncertain. V gave up 7 bases and J gave up 0 bases, with 12 bases separating them. The CDR3 covers 14 residues. The germline V gene has CDR1 SGDLS and CDR2 YYNGEE. The CDR3 nucleotides read TGTGCCAGCGGGATCTACGCTAGCACAGATACGCAGTATTTT. This sequence encodes CASGIYASTDTQYF.

V gene TRBV5-1 combines with J gene TRBJ2-1, with 10 bases lining up with TRBD1. With 4 bases clipped from V and 8 bases from J, the junction kept 9 bases outside the gene matches. CDR1 is SGHRS and CDR2 is YFSETQ in the germline V gene. This CDR3 region has 15 residues. CDR3 nucleotides: TGCGCCAGCAGCCTGGGACAGGGGAGGTACGATGAGCAGTTCTTC. This sequence encodes CASSLGQGRYDEQFF. Looking up the rest from reference TRBV5-1 and TRBJ2-1 gives the full variable domain: KAGVTQTPRYLIKTRGQQVTLSCSPISGHRSVSWYQQTPGQGLQFLFEYFSETQRNKGNFPGRFSGRQFSNSRSEMNVSTLELGDSALYLCASSLGQGRYDEQFFGPGTRLTVL.

The CDR3 loop is CASSLLLAGEQFF. The CDR3 nucleotides read TGTGCCAGCAGCTTGTTACTAGCGGGAGAGCAGTTCTTC. The rearrangement uses TRBV5-4 and TRBJ2-1, with TRBD2 identical over 10 bases. Trimming at V came to 1 base and at J to 10 bases, leaving 2 bases not matched to a gene. Germline lookup yields CDR1 SGHNT and CDR2 YYREEE (reference sequence). The CDR3 sequence is 13 residues long.

The chain couples TRBV6-5 to TRBJ2-3, with D perhaps matching TRBD1 or TRBD2 (5 bases each). The CDR3 has 15 amino acids. Germline V lookup: CDR1 MNHEY, CDR2 SVGAGI. V was shortened by 2 bases and J by 3 bases, with 12 bases between the two germline ends. CDR3 protein: CASSYGGRITDTQYF. DNA of the CDR3: TGTGCCAGCAGTTACGGGGGACGGATTACAGATACGCAGTATTTT.

The V call is TRBV9, the J call TRBJ2-1; TRBD1 matches 11 bases. From germline, CDR1 is SGDLS and CDR2 YYNGEE. Trimming took 3 bases from V and 9 from J; bases not matched to a gene: 8. The CDR3 is 15 amino acids. CDR3 bases: TGTGCCAGCAGCGGGACAGGGGGCAATTCTGGTGAGCAGTTCTTC. Translation: CASSGTGGNSGEQFF.

The V gene is TRBV19, the J gene TRBJ2-2; D gene unclear. The ends were cut back, 3 bases at V and 2 bases at J, with 4 bases in the middle. The CDR3 is made up of 13 amino acids. Germline values: CDR1 LNHDA, CDR2 SQIVND (reference sequence). DNA for the CDR3: TGTGCCAGTAGTATGCTCAACACCGGGGAGCTGTTTTTT. Protein product: CASSMLNTGELFF.

The chain couples TRBV6-5 to TRBJ2-7, with D perhaps TRBD2 (6 bases). Trimming took off 7 bases at V and 7 bases at J, with 17 bases between the two ends. This CDR3 has 13 amino acids. The germline gives CDR1 MNHEY, CDR2 SVGAGI. CDR3: CASTGTPSWEQYF. The CDR3 bases are TGTGCCAGCACAGGGACTCCCTCTTGGGAGCAGTACTTC.

V is TRBV27 and J is TRBJ1-5; D unresolved. The CDR3 has 14 amino acids. Germline CDR1 reads MNHEY; CDR2 reads SMNVEV (reference sequence). V was shortened by 3 bases and J by 4 bases, with 10 bases between the two germline ends. The CDR3: CASSFIQTNQPQHF. CDR3 DNA sequence: TGTGCCAGCAGTTTTATTCAGACTAATCAGCCCCAGCATTTT.

The gene calls are TRBV7-9 and TRBJ1-4; D ambiguous. The V gene lost 2 bases and the J gene lost 10 bases, with 11 bases spanning the gap. The CDR3 extends over 13 amino acids. Germline V gene lookup returns CDR1 SEHNR and CDR2 FQNEAQ (reference sequence). CDR3 coding DNA: TGTGCCAGCAGCTTAAGTGTGGGTGGAAAACTGTTTTTT. Its protein product is CASSLSVGGKLFF.

V and J are TRBV29-1 and TRBJ2-1, with D perhaps matching TRBD2 (6 bases). The CDR3 is made up of 16 amino acids. Trimming pared 4 bases from V and 6 bases from J, leaving 22 bases between. The V gene's germline CDR1 is SQVTM and CDR2 ANQGSEA. CDR3 nucleotide sequence: TGCAGCGTTGTCCCTTTGAATAGCGGAGATTCCAATGAGCAGTTCTTC. This encodes CSVVPLNSGDSNEQFF.